The 27 T cell receptor beta chains given below trace back to one sample, sequenced in a study of shared clonotypes between healthy human individuals. Clones were sequenced by immunoSEQ multiplex PCR, and TCRdb holds only the in-frame ones, with some missing. The table includes approximately 720,000 clones, about 90% detected once. Positive CCR7 selection of CD45RO-negative cells yielded the naive CD8 cells, and terminally differentiated effector memory CD45RA+ cells were excluded. The specimen sequenced was naive CD8+ T cells sorted from blood. The receptors stem from a man aged 30-40 years in good health.

The chain combines TRBV5-4 with TRBJ1-3; a possible D gene is TRBD1 (5 bases). The V gene's germline CDR1 is SGHNT and CDR2 YYREEE (reference sequence). The CDR3 has 17 residues. With 4 bases removed from V and 0 bases from J, the gap between germline ends came to 17 bases. The CDR3 nucleotides read TGTGCCAGCAGCCGCGACAGAACAAGGAGCTCTGGAAACACCATATATTTT. Translating it yields CASSRDRTRSSGNTIYF.

The genes are TRBV10-2 and TRBJ2-3; no reliable D call. Trimming shortened V by 9 bases and J by 2 bases, and 12 bases separated the two germline ends. The CDR3 has 13 residues. Germline lookup yields CDR1 WSHSY and CDR2 SAAADI. The CDR3 loop is CASRSSATDTQYF. The CDR3 DNA sequence: TGCGCCAGTAGGTCGAGTGCCACAGATACGCAGTATTTT.

About this clone itself: The germline gene is not matched at one end of the junction; a read error may be the cause. CDR3 sequence (DNA): TGTGTCTGGAGCCTCTCGGAGGGAGGGAACTATGGCTACACCTTC. Amino acid sequence: CVWSLSEGGNYGYTF. The gene calls are TRBV30 and TRBJ1-2; the D is unclear. CDR3 length equals 15 residues. The germline CDR1 and CDR2 sequences are GTSNPN and SVGIG (reference sequence).

The chain joins TRBV21-1 to TRBJ1-2. TRBV21-1 represents a pseudogene. The CDR3 extends over 13 amino acids. The CDR3 spells CASSAPGTYGYTF. The CDR3 DNA follows: TGTGCCAGCAGCGCTCCAGGGACTTATGGCTACACCTTC.

This chain links TRBV7-6 with TRBJ2-3; a weak D match, TRBD2 (5 bases). Trimming cost V 5 bases and J 1 base, with 13 bases left between them. The germline V gene has CDR1 SGHVS and CDR2 FNYEAQ. The CDR3 consists of 15 residues. CDR3 nucleotide sequence: TGTGCCAGCAGCCTCAGCGGATTCGGCACAGATACGCAGTATTTT. Residues: CASSLSGFGTDTQYF.

V is TRBV6-5 and J is TRBJ2-7, with TRBD1 identical over 8 bases. The germline V gene has CDR1 MNHEY and CDR2 SVGAGI. V lost 6 bases and J lost 0; bases outside the gene matches: 4. This CDR3 spans 14 amino acids. The CDR3 loop reads CASSRDRISYEQYF. CDR3 DNA: TGTGCCAGCAGCCGGGACAGGATCTCCTACGAGCAGTACTTC.

The CDR3 is CASSVPGGHANEQFF. Written as DNA, the CDR3 is TGTGCCAGCAGTGTTCCAGGGGGCCACGCCAATGAGCAGTTCTTC. The V and J genes are TRBV2 and TRBJ2-1; 8 bases are a match to TRBD1. The CDR3 has 15 amino acids. Germline assignment: CDR1 SNHLY and CDR2 FYNNEI. V lost 4 bases and J lost 6; bases outside the gene matches: 8.

The rearrangement joins TRBV10-3 to TRBJ2-5, with 10 bases lining up with TRBD2. The DNA end is a closer match to TRBJ2-7, so the J assignment may be wrong. CDR3 length equals 12 residues. Per germline, CDR1 ENHRY and CDR2 SYGVKD. The CDR3 loop is CAVAGGTYEQYF. The CDR3 coding sequence is TGTGCCGTAGCGGGAGGAACCTACGAGCAGTACTTC.

The chain uses TRBV5-4 and TRBJ2-3, with 16 bases identical to TRBD2. The germline V gene has CDR1 SGHNT and CDR2 YYREEE (reference sequence). V lost 4 bases and J lost 9; bases outside the gene matches: 11. CDR3 length: 17 amino acids. The CDR3 sequence is CASSRLGLAGGPGTQYF. Here the CDR3 DNA reads TGTGCCAGCAGCAGACTGGGACTAGCGGGAGGGCCTGGCACGCAGTATTTT.

The CDR3 region has the DNA TGTGCCAGCAGCTTAGAACTAGCGGGAGGTGGGGAGACCCAGTACTTC. Its translation is CASSLELAGGGETQYF. This rearrangement joins TRBV7-2 to TRBJ2-5; TRBD2 aligns across 12 bases. J lost 5 bases, V lost 1 base, and 5 bases had no gene match. This CDR3 has 16 residues. Per the germline V gene, CDR1 is SGHTA and CDR2 is FQGNSA.

This clone was seen a few times. The chain has TRBV7-6 and TRBJ2-5; no reliable D call. Germline values: CDR1 SGHVS, CDR2 FNYEAQ. V was clipped by 2 bases and J by 0 bases, with 7 bases between them. CDR3 size: 14 residues. CDR3 sequence: CASSLLGDQETQYF. CDR3 coding DNA: TGTGCCAGCAGCTTACTTGGGGACCAAGAGACCCAGTACTTC.

The CDR3 spells CAWGGYTDTQYF. Here the CDR3 DNA reads TGTGCCTGGGGGGGGTACACAGATACGCAGTATTTT. This rearrangement joins TRBV5-8 to TRBJ2-3, with 7 bases lining up with TRBD2. Trimming cost V 10 bases and J 2 bases; bases outside gene matches: 4. CDR3 length equals 12 residues. CDR1 is SGHTS and CDR2 is YDEGEE in the germline V gene.

The rearrangement uses TRBV4-1 and TRBJ2-1; possible D gene TRBD1, 7 bases. This CDR3 comprises 13 residues. Germline V gene data show CDR1 as MGHRA and CDR2 as YSYEKL. V gave up 11 bases and J gave up 8 bases, with 19 bases separating them. This CDR3 reads CAGAGGLRDEQFF. CDR3 DNA sequence: TGCGCCGGAGCAGGGGGACTCCGGGATGAGCAGTTCTTC.

The chain uses TRBV27 and TRBJ2-6; TRBD1 matches 10 bases. Germline V gene lookup returns CDR1 MNHEY and CDR2 SMNVEV (reference sequence). V shed 5 bases and J 2 bases; nucleotides not matched to a gene: 6. The CDR3 runs to 17 residues. In nucleotides, the CDR3 is TGTGCCAGCAGTGTCGGGACAGGGGTTACTGGGGCCAACGTCCTGACTTTC. Its translation: CASSVGTGVTGANVLTF.

This clone was picked up one time. Within the sample, other DNA sequences also encode this same CDR3. The chain combines TRBV28 with TRBJ1-2; D call uncertain. Trimming stripped 5 bases from V and 5 bases from J, with 6 bases between. Germline V gives CDR1 MDHEN, CDR2 SYDVKM. The CDR3 covers 11 residues. The CDR3 loop is CASSLNYGYTF. The DNA for the CDR3 is TGTGCCAGCAGTCTGAATTATGGCTACACCTTC.

The J gene is TRBJ2-2, the V gene TRBV19; D is unclear. This CDR3 spans 13 amino acids. V gave up 3 bases and J gave up 6 bases, with 8 bases separating them. Germline CDR1 is LNHDA and CDR2 is SQIVND (reference sequence). CDR3 sequence reads: CASSIQHAGELFF. The CDR3 region has the DNA TGTGCCAGTAGTATTCAGCATGCCGGGGAGCTGTTTTTT.

The chain employs TRBV7-7 and TRBJ2-3, with TRBD2 matching 15 bases. The CDR3 loop spans 19 amino acids. With 6 bases clipped from V and 1 base from J, the junction kept 11 bases outside the gene matches. Germline-derived CDR1 and CDR2 are SSHAT and FNYEAQ (reference sequence). The CDR3, as DNA: TGTGCCAGCAGTCAAGGACTAGCGGGAGGGTTGGTTGGCACAGATACGCAGTATTTT. Translating it yields CASSQGLAGGLVGTDTQYF. The full variable domain, in which reference TRBV7-7 and TRBJ2-3 provide the parts outside the CDR3, is GAGVSQSPRYKVTKRGQDVTLRCDPISSHATLYWYQQALGQGPEFLTYFNYEAQPDKSGLPSDRFSAERPEGSISTLTIQRTEQRDSAMYRCASSQGLAGGLVGTDTQYFGPGTRLTVL.

The genes are TRBV27 and TRBJ2-7; D uncertain. The CDR3 has 15 residues. The V and J ends lost 3 bases and 3 bases respectively, with 15 bases between them. Germline V CDR1 and CDR2: MNHEY, SMNVEV (reference sequence). The CDR3 sequence is CASSFSTPDFYEQYF. The CDR3 coding sequence is TGTGCCAGCAGTTTCTCGACTCCCGACTTCTACGAGCAGTACTTC.

This chain links TRBV4-1 with TRBJ2-1; TRBD2 matches at 7 bases. The V and J ends lost 4 bases and 3 bases, in that order; junction bases with no gene match: 12. CDR3 length: 17 amino acids. Germline V gene lookup returns CDR1 MGHRA and CDR2 YSYEKL. The CDR3 DNA reads as TGCGCCAGCAGCCCCCTTGGGGAGGGAGTAAGCTACAATGAGCAGTTCTTC. Protein: CASSPLGEGVSYNEQFF.

V gene TRBV18 combines with J gene TRBJ1-4; weak D call: TRBD1 (6 bases). The ends were cut back, 4 bases at V and 1 base at J, with 10 bases in the middle. The CDR3 is 15 residues long. The germline V gene encodes CDR1 KGHSH and CDR2 LQKENI. This chain's CDR3 is CASSHRTETNEKLFF. The CDR3 DNA is TGTGCCAGCTCACACCGGACAGAAACTAATGAAAAACTGTTTTTT.

As for this clone: Other DNA sequences in the sample encode the same CDR3. The chain has TRBV9 and TRBJ2-3; D ambiguous. V lost 0 bases and J 6 bases, leaving 11 bases between the germline ends. CDR1 and CDR2 (germline): SGDLS, YYNGEE. The CDR3 extends over 14 amino acids. The DNA of the CDR3 is TGTGCCAGCAGCGTAGCGGGCGGTAGGGATACGCAGTATTTT. Encoded protein: CASSVAGGRDTQYF.

V is TRBV5-4 and J is TRBJ2-5, with TRBD2 matching 9 bases. After removal of 0 bases from V and 3 bases from J, the junction contained 9 bases not matched to a gene. This CDR3 contains 17 residues. Germline CDR1 SGHNT, CDR2 YYREEE (reference sequence). The CDR3 is CASSLGREGLVKETQYF. The DNA of the CDR3 is TGTGCCAGCAGCTTGGGGCGGGAGGGCCTAGTGAAAGAGACCCAGTACTTC.

As to this clone: Mismatch with germline at one junction end may stem from a read error. The chain has TRBV7-7 and TRBJ2-2; TRBD1 aligns across 10 bases. The germline V gene encodes CDR1 SSHAT and CDR2 FNYEAQ (reference sequence). The CDR3 sequence is 21 residues long. CDR3 nucleotide sequence: TGTGCTAGCAGCTTTTTTAGGGACAGGGGTCGGTTAGCGGGCTTCAACGGGGAGCTGTTTTTT. It translates to CASSFFRDRGRLAGFNGELFF.

J is TRBJ1-2 and V is TRBV28; D is unclear. The V gene lost 2 bases and the J gene lost 8 bases, with 18 bases spanning the gap. The CDR3 totals 15 residues. Per the germline V gene, CDR1 is MDHEN and CDR2 is SYDVKM. The CDR3 region is CASSLMGMIFSGYTF. DNA for the CDR3: TGTGCCAGCAGTTTAATGGGAATGATCTTTAGCGGCTACACCTTC.

V is TRBV28 and J is TRBJ2-2, with D possibly being TRBD2 (6 bases). This CDR3 has 17 amino acids. V was cut by 1 base and J by 4 bases, with 16 bases left in between. Germline values: CDR1 MDHEN, CDR2 SYDVKM. The CDR3 coding sequence is TGTGCCAGCAGTTTATCTATCAGGGAGGTACGCACCGGGGAGCTGTTTTTT. Its protein product is CASSLSIREVRTGELFF.

The V gene is TRBV11-2, the J gene TRBJ2-7; D is unresolved. Germline V lookup: CDR1 SGHAT, CDR2 FQNNGV. V lost 0 bases to trimming and J lost 1 base, with 13 bases between them. This CDR3 is 16 amino acids long. CDR3 coding DNA: TGTGCCAGCAGCTTAGACAGTCCCTATGTATCCTACGAGCAGTACTTC. This encodes CASSLDSPYVSYEQYF. Full variable domain (remainder filled in from reference TRBV11-2 and TRBJ2-7): EAGVAQSPRYKIIEKRQSVAFWCNPISGHATLYWYQQILGQGPKLLIQFQNNGVVDDSQLPKDRFSAERLKGVDSTLKIQPAKLEDSAVYLCASSLDSPYVSYEQYFGPGTRLTVT.

The chain recombines TRBV29-1 with TRBJ2-7; 8 bases fit TRBD1. Germline lookup yields CDR1 SQVTM and CDR2 ANQGSEA. Trimming cost V 5 bases and J 1 base; bases outside gene matches: 4. This CDR3 is 13 amino acids long. The CDR3 DNA sequence: TGCAGCGTTCTCGGGGACAGGTCCTACGAGCAGTACTTC. As protein: CSVLGDRSYEQYF.